This entry describes one T cell receptor (beta chain). Its antigen is still unknown. Base quality data are lacking; no much larger clone is found one base away. The trial excluded patients who had a history of autoimmune disease or were on systemic immunosuppression. Peripheral blood for TCR sequencing was collected from all dose cohorts at baseline, on cycle 4 day 1, and on cycle 7 day 1. Samples came from an open-label, multicenter, first-in-human phase I dose-escalation trial of ivuxolimab. Adults with locally advanced or metastatic head and neck squamous cell, hepatocellular, melanoma or renal cell carcinoma were enrolled in the trial. CD4+ and CD8+ T cells were sorted separately from peripheral blood before TCR sequencing. The data belong to a study of OX40 agonist ivuxolimab in advanced cancers. About the full investigation: The costimulatory receptor OX40 (CD134) was targeted by ivuxolimab, a fully human IgG2 agonistic monoclonal antibody. A male proportion of roughly 85% and a mean age of approximately 62 years, ranging from about 23 to 79, were recorded for the dose-escalation cohort. Of the approximately 54 patients in dose escalation, about 20 had hepatocellular carcinoma, approximately 15 had melanoma, 9 had renal cell carcinoma and 9 had head and neck cancer. The monotherapy dose-escalation portion (N of about 47 patients) of the phase I ivuxolimab trial is reported in the paper. Partial responses were achieved by three dose-escalation patients, of whom one had hepatocellular carcinoma and two had cutaneous melanoma. Prior anti-PD-1, anti-PD-L1 or anti-CTLA-4 therapy was permitted, and checkpoint inhibitors had been received by roughly 42% of dose-escalation patients. Intravenous ivuxolimab was administered to patients every 2 weeks at six dose levels: 0.01, 0.1, 0.3, 1.5, 3 and 10 mg/kg. Peripheral TCRbeta sequencing was intended to test whether TCR sequence diversity was altered and clonal T-cell expansion was caused by ivuxolimab. The paper as a whole reports these results and caveats: Antigen specificity was not determined for the clonally expanded peripheral T cells. In partial responders in the 0.1-3.0 mg/kg groups, normalized peripheral clonal expansion was found to be among the lowest, especially among CD8+ T cells. After ivuxolimab, more expanded clones were found on average in CD8+ T cells than in CD4+ T cells. At doses of 0.1 to 3.0 mg/kg, clonal expansion of both CD4+ and CD8+ blood T cells was observed from baseline to week 6. Low levels of normalized T-cell clonal expansion were also seen in some patients who did not respond.

To sequence the TCRbeta CDR3 region, genomic DNA was isolated from the sorted cells. The immunoSEQ Assay was used to sequence the TCRbeta CDR3 regions. Entries here come from immuneACCESS through TCRdb and include only in-frame sequences with V and J called. Some clones fail to appear in such tables; in the studies checked, an unresolved V gene covers under half of the shortfall, and the cause of the remainder is unknown. For this sample the table gives roughly 87,000 clones, of which more than 80% were detected only once. The top ten hold under 8.5% of the sample. The CDR3 runs 16 residues from the cysteine to the phenylalanine. This entry keeps only the CDR3 DNA: 48 bases, framed from base 1. Looking up the germline V gene yields CDR1 SGHNT and CDR2 YENEEA. After removal of 1 base from V and 4 bases from J, the junction retains 5 bases not matched to a gene.

The sequence links TRBV11-3 to TRBJ2-1, with 9 bases in between that match TRBD2. Sample: CD4+ or CD8+ T cells sorted from blood, taken in a trial of the OX40 agonist ivuxolimab. This clonotype was sampled from an adult with an advanced solid tumor such as melanoma, head and neck, liver or kidney cancer. The CDR3 region: CASSLARLAAYNEQFF. The DNA reads TGTGCCAGCAGCTTAGCTAGACTAGCGGCTTACAATGAGCAGTTCTTC.